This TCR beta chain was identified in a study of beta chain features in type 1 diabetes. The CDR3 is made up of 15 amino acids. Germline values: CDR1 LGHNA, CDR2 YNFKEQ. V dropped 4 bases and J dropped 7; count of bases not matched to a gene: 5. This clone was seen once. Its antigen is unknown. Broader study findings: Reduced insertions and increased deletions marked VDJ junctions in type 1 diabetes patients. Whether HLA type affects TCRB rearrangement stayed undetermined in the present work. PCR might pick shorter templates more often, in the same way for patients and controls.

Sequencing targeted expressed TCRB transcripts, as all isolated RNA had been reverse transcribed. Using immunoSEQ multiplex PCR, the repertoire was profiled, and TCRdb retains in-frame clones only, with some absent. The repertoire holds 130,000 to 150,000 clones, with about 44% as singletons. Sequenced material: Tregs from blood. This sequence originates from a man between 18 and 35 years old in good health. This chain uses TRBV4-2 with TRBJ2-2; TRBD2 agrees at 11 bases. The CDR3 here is CASSRRTSGSGELFF. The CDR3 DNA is TGTGCCAGCAGCCGTCGCACTAGCGGGAGCGGGGAGCTGTTTTTT.